The 23 T cell receptor beta chains below were found in one sample sequenced in a study of naive and memory T cell subsets. The SP2 primer and nested alpha and beta constant region primers amplified ligated cDNA in four rounds. Via MiXCR, TCRdb re-called the 5' RACE reads, giving one row per CDR3 protein. Here the sample spans 60,000 or so distinct CDR3 sequences, roughly 7% being singletons. The library had UMIs added by 3' ligation of an oligonucleotide to TCR cDNA. The receptor source for this set is a male donor in good health.

This chain connects TRBV6-6 to TRBJ2-7; unclear D gene. The germline gives CDR1 MNHNY, CDR2 SVGAGI (reference sequence). Trimming removed 0 bases at V and 1 base at J, with 4 bases between. The length of the CDR3 is 13 residues. In DNA form, the CDR3 reads TGTGCCAGCAGTTACTCAAGTTCCTACGAGCAGTACTTC. Its translation is CASSYSSSYEQYF.

This clonotype was recorded a few times. V usage is TRBV5-1 and J usage is TRBJ1-1; tentatively, D is TRBD1 (6 bases). This CDR3 region has 13 residues. CDR1 is SGHRS and CDR2 is YFSETQ in the germline V gene. Trimming pared 0 bases from V and 6 bases from J, leaving 9 bases between. The DNA for the CDR3 is TGCGCCAGCAGCTTGGAAACAGGGCCTGAAGCTTTCTTT. Translation: CASSLETGPEAFF. The whole variable domain, filled in from reference TRBV5-1 and TRBJ1-1, reads KAGVTQTPRYLIKTRGQQVTLSCSPISGHRSVSWYQQTPGQGLQFLFEYFSETQRNKGNFPGRFSGRQFSNSRSEMNVSTLELGDSALYLCASSLETGPEAFFGQGTRLTVV.

This clonotype was recorded many times. CDR3 protein: CASSSQQWEAFF. DNA of the CDR3: TGTGCCAGCAGTTCCCAGCAGTGGGAAGCTTTCTTT. The chain employs TRBV28 and TRBJ1-1; no clear D. The CDR3 spans 12 residues. Per the germline V gene, CDR1 is MDHEN and CDR2 is SYDVKM. V was cut by 4 bases and J by 8 bases, with 11 bases left in between.

V usage is TRBV18 and J usage is TRBJ2-7; D assignment may be TRBD1 or TRBD2 (6 bases each). The CDR3 has 14 amino acids. In germline, CDR1 is KGHSH, CDR2 LQKENI. V dropped 2 bases and J dropped 3 bases, with 11 bases sitting between them. DNA of the CDR3: TGTGCCAGCTCACCAAGGGGGGCCGTCTACGAGCAGTACTTC. Its translation is CASSPRGAVYEQYF.

This clonotype was found many times. This chain links TRBV5-5 with TRBJ2-3, with 7 bases aligning to TRBD2. The V gene's germline CDR1 is SGHKS and CDR2 YYEKEE (reference sequence). This CDR3 is 16 amino acids long. V lost 4 bases, J lost 2 bases, and 10 bases stayed unmatched. CDR3 sequence: CASSGEGRRSTDTQYF. The CDR3 region has the DNA TGTGCCAGCAGCGGGGAGGGTAGGAGATCCACAGATACGCAGTATTTT.

This clonotype was recorded at least ten times. J is TRBJ2-2 and V is TRBV6-5; D not resolved. Germline CDR1 reads MNHEY; CDR2 reads SVGAGI. Deletions cut 6 bases from V and 4 bases from J, with 12 bases between. The CDR3 is 14 residues long. The CDR3 DNA sequence: TGTGCCAGCAGCTTTTTAGGGATCACCGGGGAGCTGTTTTTT. Amino acid sequence: CASSFLGITGELFF.

This clonotype was recorded at least ten times. The gene calls are TRBV20-1 and TRBJ1-2; tentative D call: TRBD1 (5 bases). Germline values: CDR1 DFQATT, CDR2 SNEGSKA (reference sequence). The CDR3 covers 13 residues. Trimming pared 0 bases from V and 8 bases from J, leaving 13 bases between. CDR3 loop: CSAREWGIRGYTF. In DNA form, the CDR3 reads TGCAGTGCTAGAGAATGGGGGATTAGGGGCTACACCTTC.

This clonotype was seen repeatedly, ten times or more. The chain is built from TRBV10-3 and TRBJ2-3, with TRBD1 matching over 10 bases. CDR3 length: 13 amino acids. Germline CDR1 reads ENHRY; CDR2 reads SYGVKD. J lost 3 bases, V lost 8 bases, and 2 bases had no gene match. The CDR3 is CAIEGQGTDTQYF. CDR3 bases: TGTGCCATCGAGGGACAGGGGACAGATACGCAGTATTTT.

This clonotype was counted ten times or more. In nucleotides, the CDR3 is TGCAGTGCCGGGAAAGGGGGTTACGAGCAGTACTTC. Its translation: CSAGKGGYEQYF. J is TRBJ2-7 and V is TRBV20-1; weak D call: TRBD1 (6 bases). Trimming stripped 6 bases from V and 4 bases from J, with 13 bases between. CDR3 length equals 12 residues. Germline CDR1 and CDR2: DFQATT and SNEGSKA (reference sequence).

This clonotype occurred a few times. The chain has TRBV7-9 and TRBJ2-7; possibly TRBD1 or TRBD2 for D (5 bases each). V shed 3 bases and J shed 1 base, with 10 bases lying between them. The V gene's germline CDR1 is SEHNR and CDR2 FQNEAQ (reference sequence). The CDR3 covers 14 residues. The DNA of the CDR3 is TGTGCCAGCAGCTTGGGGACGGATTCCTACGAGCAGTACTTC. Its translation: CASSLGTDSYEQYF.

This clonotype has a handful of counts. The chain joins TRBV14 to TRBJ2-1, with D tentatively TRBD2 (6 bases). Germline V gene lookup returns CDR1 SGHDN and CDR2 FVKESK. Trimming pared 0 bases from V and 1 base from J, leaving 22 bases between. The CDR3 is made up of 20 amino acids. Written as DNA, the CDR3 is TGTGCCAGCAGCCAAGAGTTGGAGCGGGTACAGGATTGGTCCTACAATGAGCAGTTCTTC. Translating gives CASSQELERVQDWSYNEQFF.

Of note for this clonotype: At one end, the junction sequence differs from germline, possibly due to a read error. The chain employs TRBV6-6 and TRBJ2-2; TRBD1 or TRBD2 may be the D gene (5 bases each). Looked up from germline, CDR1 is MNHNY and CDR2 is SVGAGI (reference sequence). The CDR3 is 14 residues long. The CDR3 bases are TGTGCCAGCAGCGAAGGGGTCCACACCGGGGAGCCGTTTTTT. It is translated as CASSEGVHTGEPFF.

At least ten counts were recorded for this clonotype. The gene calls are TRBV6-5 and TRBJ2-2; D is perhaps TRBD1 or TRBD2 (5 bases each). Looked up from germline, CDR1 is MNHEY and CDR2 is SVGAGI. The V end lost 6 bases, the J end lost 2 bases, and 13 bases lay between the germline ends. The CDR3 has 15 residues. CDR3 sequence (DNA): TGTGCCAGCAGATCCGGGGCTTCAAACACCGGGGAGCTGTTTTTT. As protein: CASRSGASNTGELFF.

This clonotype was seen many times. The J gene is TRBJ2-6, the V gene TRBV19, with 7 bases matching TRBD2. The V and J ends lost 7 bases and 0 bases, in that order; junction bases with no gene match: 6. The germline CDR1 and CDR2 sequences are LNHDA and SQIVND (reference sequence). The CDR3 is 16 amino acids. Here the CDR3 reads CASKSSGPSGANVLTF. In DNA form, the CDR3 reads TGTGCCAGTAAGTCTAGCGGACCCTCTGGGGCCAACGTCCTGACTTTC.

At least ten counts were recorded for this clonotype. The CDR3: CAWSVKSSYNEQFF. The DNA for the CDR3 is TGTGCCTGGAGTGTAAAGAGCTCCTACAATGAGCAGTTCTTC. The chain couples TRBV30 to TRBJ2-1; D remains unclear. Trimming shortened V by 0 bases and J by 0 bases, and 6 bases separated the two germline ends. CDR3 length: 14 residues. Germline-derived CDR1 and CDR2 are GTSNPN and SVGIG (reference sequence).

This clonotype has at least ten counts. The rearrangement links TRBV11-2 to TRBJ2-2; unclear D gene. The ends were cut back, 1 base at V and 6 bases at J, with 9 bases in the middle. The germline V gene encodes CDR1 SGHAT and CDR2 FQNNGV. The CDR3 contains 14 residues. CDR3 in amino acids: CASSLVRRPGELFF. The CDR3 DNA is TGTGCCAGCAGCTTAGTGCGCAGACCCGGGGAGCTGTTTTTT.

This clonotype has a handful of counts. The rearrangement joins TRBV20-1 to TRBJ2-3; D is possibly TRBD2 (6 bases). This CDR3 has 15 residues. Trimming cost V 0 bases and J 7 bases, with 17 bases left between them. CDR1 is DFQATT and CDR2 is SNEGSKA in the germline V gene (reference sequence). CDR3 DNA sequence: TGCAGTGCTAGAGATCCGAGGGGACTCCAAAATACGCAGTATTTT. Protein product: CSARDPRGLQNTQYF.

This clonotype was observed at least ten times. The chain recombines TRBV20-1 with TRBJ2-7, with 10 bases identical to TRBD1. The CDR3 runs to 18 residues. Germline lookup yields CDR1 DFQATT and CDR2 SNEGSKA (reference sequence). Trimming cost V 3 bases and J 6 bases; bases outside gene matches: 20. The CDR3 sequence is CSASLGQGPPVRVAEQYF. Written as DNA, the CDR3 is TGCAGTGCTAGTCTGGGACAGGGGCCCCCTGTACGAGTGGCCGAGCAGTACTTC.

This clonotype has at least ten counts. The CDR3 region is CSARDPGGAKYNEQFF. The CDR3 nucleotides read TGCAGTGCTAGAGACCCGGGGGGGGCGAAGTACAATGAGCAGTTCTTC. The genes are TRBV20-1 and TRBJ2-1, with TRBD2 identical over 8 bases. From germline, CDR1 is DFQATT and CDR2 SNEGSKA (reference sequence). CDR3 size: 16 residues. V lost 0 bases to trimming and J lost 4 bases; unmatched junction nucleotides: 8.

As concerns this clonotype: Being one base from a much bigger clone, this may be a read error. CDR3: CPSSTRLAGAHNEQFF. The CDR3 bases are TGTCCCAGCAGTACCCGACTAGCGGGGGCCCACAATGAGCAGTTCTTC. The chain has TRBV6-2 or TRBV6-3 and TRBJ2-1, with TRBD2 matching 12 bases. The CDR3 length is 16 residues. Germline V CDR1 and CDR2: MNHEY, SVGEGT.

The V call is TRBV5-4, the J call TRBJ2-1; D is unclear. Germline V gives CDR1 SGHNT, CDR2 YYREEE (reference sequence). Trimming pared 4 bases from V and 6 bases from J, leaving 8 bases between. The CDR3 totals 12 residues. The CDR3 loop reads CASSPAGNEQFF. As DNA, the CDR3 is TGTGCCAGCAGCCCGGCTGGCAATGAGCAGTTCTTC.

This clonotype was counted ten times or more. DNA for the CDR3: TGCGCCAGCAGCCCCCTCCTTAGCGGGAGGGCCGGCGGGGAGCTGTTTTTT. The encoded protein is CASSPLLSGRAGGELFF. The V call is TRBV5-1, the J call TRBJ2-2; 11 positions agree with TRBD2. With V trimmed by 4 bases and J by 7 bases, 12 bases remained unmatched. This CDR3 contains 17 residues. Germline V lookup: CDR1 SGHRS, CDR2 YFSETQ.

This clonotype was counted ten times or more. The chain employs TRBV6-6 and TRBJ1-6; 8 positions match TRBD1. J lost 0 bases, V lost 2 bases, and 6 bases had no gene match. CDR3 length equals 18 residues. Germline CDR1 and CDR2: MNHNY and SVGAGI (reference sequence). The CDR3: CASSYLRDRSSYNSPLHF. The CDR3 coding sequence is TGTGCCAGCAGTTACCTCCGGGACAGGAGCTCCTATAATTCACCCCTCCACTTT.